This paragraph covers one TCR beta chain sequence. As yet, its antigen is unknown. Combining a sample-barcoded 5' primer with a J-beta primer mix, a second PCR ran for about 7 to 11 cycles. Template switching added a 12-random-nucleotide identifier to every cDNA molecule. TCRdb independently ran MiXCR on the 5' RACE reads; one entry per CDR3 protein. The sample shows 600,000 to 1,000,000 distinct CDR3 sequences, over 45% of them seen only once. The data originate from a study of blood T cells in healthy people across ages. Points from the study as a whole: Roughly linearly, TCR beta diversity per million T cells fell as age increased.

CDR1 LGHNA and CDR2 YNFKEQ come from the germline V gene. V was trimmed by 4 bases and J by 7 bases, leaving 10 bases between them. The CDR3 is 12 residues long. The genes are TRBV4-2 and TRBJ1-1, with D tentatively TRBD1 (6 bases). Sequenced input: blood. This sequence was found in a man aged 30 to 39 in good health. The CDR3 loop reads CASSRNRDEAFF. The CDR3 region has the DNA TGTGCCAGCAGCCGCAACAGGGATGAAGCTTTCTTT.